What follows are 20 T cell receptor beta chains derived from one specimen sequenced in a study of cytomegalovirus exposure and HLA in healthy donors. Use of 60 Vbeta and 13 Jbeta primers characterized the PCR. TCRdb keeps only in-frame clones here, not all; method: immunoSEQ multiplex PCR. The table records 160,000 or so clones, about 85% of them present only once. The specimen sequenced was PBMCs. These TCRs come from a woman aged 18-29 years in good health and CMV-seronegative.

This clone was recorded a few times. V gene TRBV19 combines with J gene TRBJ1-1, with D perhaps TRBD1 (5 bases). The CDR3 extends over 13 amino acids. Deletions cut 10 bases from V and 0 bases from J, with 12 bases between. In germline, CDR1 is LNHDA, CDR2 SQIVND (reference sequence). CDR3 residues: CATARGMNTEAFF. CDR3 DNA sequence: TGTGCCACCGCACGGGGGATGAACACTGAAGCTTTCTTT.

V usage is TRBV11-2 and J usage is TRBJ1-1, with a tentative D call TRBD1 (6 bases). The CDR3 loop spans 14 amino acids. Trimming pared 3 bases from V and 4 bases from J, leaving 12 bases between. CDR1 and CDR2 (germline): SGHAT, FQNNGV. The CDR3 region has the DNA TGTGCCAGCAGCTTGGGGGCTTGGGCCACTGAAGCTTTCTTT. Translated, it gives CASSLGAWATEAFF.

V usage is TRBV6-5 and J usage is TRBJ1-5, with D possibly being TRBD1 (5 bases). This CDR3 region has 13 residues. CDR1 and CDR2 (germline): MNHEY, SVGAGI. Between the trimmed V and J ends, which lost 4 bases and 5 bases, there was a span of 9 bases. The CDR3 protein is CASSSREDQPQHF. The CDR3 DNA reads as TGTGCCAGCAGTTCCAGGGAGGATCAGCCCCAGCATTTT.

The chain carries TRBV2 and TRBJ2-5; tentative D call: TRBD1 (6 bases). CDR3 length: 11 residues. Trimming removed 9 bases from V and 5 bases from J, with 10 bases in between. CDR1 is SNHLY and CDR2 is FYNNEI in the germline V gene. The CDR3 loop reads CASHRAETQYF. DNA of the CDR3: TGTGCCAGTCACAGGGCTGAGACCCAGTACTTC.

The gene calls are TRBV28 and TRBJ1-3; weak D call: TRBD1 (5 bases). The V end lost 6 bases, the J end lost 3 bases, and 15 bases lay between the germline ends. Germline V gene lookup returns CDR1 MDHEN and CDR2 SYDVKM. The CDR3 sequence is 15 residues long. CDR3 protein: CASSPGGGYGNTIYF. In DNA, the CDR3 is TGTGCCAGCAGCCCGGGGGGGGGTTATGGAAACACCATATATTTT.

CDR3 in DNA: TGTGCCAGCTCGCTCAAGCGGGACCAAGAGACCCAGTACTTC. Protein: CASSLKRDQETQYF. V is TRBV18 and J is TRBJ2-5, with a weak D call TRBD2 (6 bases). Germline V gene sequence: CDR1 KGHSH, CDR2 LQKENI. The CDR3 contains 14 residues. V was pared by 6 bases and J by 0 bases, with 11 bases between.

There are a few counts of this clone. V and J are TRBV7-2 and TRBJ2-1; 9 nucleotides line up with TRBD2. V trimming: 5 bases; J trimming: 4 bases; junction bases outside the gene matches: 9. There are 16 residues in the CDR3. The V gene's germline CDR1 is SGHTA and CDR2 FQGNSA. The CDR3 DNA is TGTGCCAGCAGCCCAAGGATACTAGCGGGTTACAATGAGCAGTTCTTC. It encodes CASSPRILAGYNEQFF.

In its sample, this clone was seen a few times. V is TRBV5-1 and J is TRBJ1-3; D call uncertain. Trimming pared 4 bases from V and 3 bases from J, leaving 11 bases between. Germline assignment: CDR1 SGHRS and CDR2 YFSETQ. The CDR3 extends over 14 amino acids. CDR3 loop: CASSPERVGNTIYF. In nucleotides, the CDR3 is TGCGCCAGCAGCCCAGAACGGGTTGGAAACACCATATATTTT.

J is TRBJ1-2 and V is TRBV5-5; D is possibly TRBD1 (5 bases). Per germline, CDR1 SGHKS and CDR2 YYEKEE (reference sequence). Trimming removed 4 bases at V and 8 bases at J, with 12 bases between. The length of the CDR3 is 12 residues. The CDR3 reads CASSIPTDGYTF. CDR3 bases: TGTGCCAGCAGCATACCGACAGACGGCTACACCTTC.

The gene calls are TRBV5-1 and TRBJ1-6, with 8 bases lining up with TRBD1. Germline assignment: CDR1 SGHRS and CDR2 YFSETQ. After removal of 1 base from V and 8 bases from J, the junction contained 5 bases not matched to a gene. The CDR3 length is 15 residues. In DNA form, the CDR3 reads TGCGCCAGCAGCTTGCAGGGGGCCGCGGATTCACCCCTCCACTTT. This encodes CASSLQGAADSPLHF.

This clone was detected once. The chain joins TRBV19 to TRBJ2-2; perhaps TRBD2 as D (7 bases). V was clipped by 9 bases and J by 3 bases, with 14 bases between them. The CDR3 extends over 14 amino acids. Germline assignment: CDR1 LNHDA and CDR2 SQIVND (reference sequence). This chain's CDR3 is CASHTGRDTGELFF. DNA of the CDR3: TGTGCCAGCCATACAGGGAGGGACACCGGGGAGCTGTTTTTT. Full variable domain (rest looked up from reference TRBV19 and TRBJ2-2): DGGITQSPKYLFRKEGQNVTLSCEQNLNHDAMYWYRQDPGQGLRLIYYSQIVNDFQKGDIAEGYSVSREKKESFPLTVTSAQKNPTAFYLCASHTGRDTGELFFGEGSRLTVL.

This clone occurred a few times. J is TRBJ1-1 and V is TRBV6-5; 7 bases fit TRBD1. J gave up 6 bases and V 0 bases, and 4 bases lay outside the gene matches. The CDR3 sequence is 14 residues long. Germline V gene sequence: CDR1 MNHEY, CDR2 SVGAGI. The CDR3 protein is CASSYSGGAPEAFF. Written as DNA, the CDR3 is TGTGCCAGCAGTTACTCAGGGGGCGCGCCTGAAGCTTTCTTT.

The V and J genes are TRBV15 and TRBJ2-1, with TRBD1 matching 8 bases. Germline assignment: CDR1 LNHNV and CDR2 YYDKDF (reference sequence). The trim removed 3 bases at V and 6 bases at J, leaving 16 bases unmatched. This CDR3 comprises 18 residues. Here the CDR3 reads CATSSFGAETGDPNEQFF. For the CDR3, the DNA is TGTGCCACCAGCAGCTTCGGCGCCGAGACAGGGGACCCCAATGAGCAGTTCTTC.

This sequence joins TRBV5-1 and TRBJ2-3; 11 bases map to TRBD1. In germline, CDR1 is SGHRS, CDR2 YFSETQ. V was clipped by 4 bases and J by 1 base; unmatched bases: 5. This CDR3 has 16 residues. The CDR3 region is CASSPGTGGGTDTQYF. CDR3 nucleotides: TGCGCCAGCAGCCCCGGGACAGGGGGGGGCACAGATACGCAGTATTTT.

The chain recombines TRBV6-7 with TRBJ1-5; 7 bases fit TRBD1. TRBV6-7 is assigned to the ORF class and has an uncertain function. CDR3 length equals 15 residues. J lost 2 bases, V lost 7 bases, and 8 bases had no gene match. CDR3 sequence reads: CASTSDRVGNQPQHF. The CDR3 DNA follows: TGTGCCAGCACCTCAGACAGGGTGGGCAATCAGCCCCAGCATTTT.

This chain connects TRBV7-3 to TRBJ1-1; D may be TRBD1 (5 bases). Deletions cut 4 bases from V and 1 base from J, with 7 bases between. The CDR3 runs 13 residues. Germline V gives CDR1 SGHTA, CDR2 FQGTGA. The CDR3 DNA follows: TGTGCCAGCAGCTATGACAGGAACACTGAAGCTTTCTTT. It is translated as CASSYDRNTEAFF.

The chain has TRBV28 and TRBJ2-7, with TRBD2 matching 10 bases. This CDR3 is 15 amino acids long. The V gene end was trimmed by 1 base and the J gene end by 3 bases; junction bases not matched to a gene: 3. Germline V gene lookup returns CDR1 MDHEN and CDR2 SYDVKM. This chain's CDR3 is CASSLSSGGGYEQYF. The CDR3 nucleotides are TGTGCCAGCAGTTTATCCAGCGGGGGGGGCTACGAGCAGTACTTC.

The chain links TRBV19 to TRBJ2-3; 9 bases map to TRBD2. The CDR3 has 14 amino acids. V was clipped by 6 bases and J by 4 bases; unmatched bases: 5. Germline CDR1 and CDR2: LNHDA and SQIVND (reference sequence). The CDR3 is CASRPGLAPDTQYF. Here the CDR3 DNA reads TGTGCCAGTAGGCCGGGACTAGCCCCAGATACGCAGTATTTT.

The chain links TRBV25-1 to TRBJ2-7, with 9 nucleotides matching TRBD1. Per the germline V gene, CDR1 is MGHDK and CDR2 is SYGVNS. The CDR3 is made up of 14 amino acids. Losses at the gene ends were 7 bases for V and 5 bases for J; bases not matched to a gene: 9. The CDR3 protein is CASTRTGAWNEQYF. CDR3 nucleotides: TGTGCCAGCACCAGGACAGGGGCCTGGAACGAGCAGTACTTC.

Regarding this clone: One end of the junction fails to match germline, which may point to a read error. This chain links TRBV9 with TRBJ1-6, with a tentative D call TRBD1 (5 bases). Germline V lookup: CDR1 SGDLS, CDR2 YYNGEE. This CDR3 has 15 residues. In DNA form, the CDR3 reads TGTGCCAGCAGCAGCGGGACCTCCAATAATTCACCCCTCCACTTT. Amino acids: CASSSGTSNNSPLHF. The variable domain in full, with the rest retrieved from reference TRBV9 and TRBJ1-6, is DSGVTQTPKHLITATGQRVTLRCSPRSGDLSVYWYQQSLDQGLQFLIQYYNGEERAKGNILERFSAQQFPDLHSELNLSSLELGDSALYFCASSSGTSNNSPLHFGNGTRLTVT.